The 2 T cell receptor beta chains in this list originate from one sample, sequenced in a study of blood T cells in healthy people across ages (dated by TCRdb to the mid-2010s). Libraries came from 5' RACE. Sequenced on an Illumina HiSeq 2500. A second PCR of 7 to 11 cycles was performed with a sample-barcoded 5' primer and a J-beta primer mix. Starting from the raw public reads, TCRdb applied fastp trimming at Q25, assembled clones with MiXCR and retained in-frame beta chains. CDR3 protein sequences are deduplicated, and each keeps its most common genes and DNA. This sample comprises more than 800,000 distinct CDR3 sequences, around 43% of them detected only once. The ten most abundant clones make up approximately 17% of the sample. The sample taken for sequencing was blood. The receptors were sampled from a woman aged 60 to 75 in good health.

There are a few counts of this clonotype. CDR3 sequence reads: CAATPGLARLYTYNEQFF. The CDR3 DNA is TGTGCCGCTACACCGGGACTAGCGCGACTATACACCTACAATGAGCAGTTCTTC. The chain is built from TRBV6-1 and TRBJ2-1; 10 bases line up with TRBD2. Germline CDR1 and CDR2: MNHNS and SASEGT. The V gene end was trimmed by 11 bases and the J gene end by 2 bases; junction bases not matched to a gene: 18. This CDR3 is 18 amino acids long.

This clonotype was observed a few times. The chain couples TRBV12-3 or TRBV12-4 to TRBJ2-7; 8 bases agree with TRBD2. The CDR3 has 15 residues. V was pared by 6 bases and J by 4 bases, with 11 bases of the junction left unmatched. The CDR3 is CASRLSGGSKYEQYF. The CDR3 DNA is TGTGCCAGCAGGCTTTCGGGGGGGAGCAAATACGAGCAGTACTTC.